These 21 T cell receptor beta chains originate from one sample sequenced in a study of blood T cell repertoires in COVID-19. Produced via immunoSEQ multiplex PCR; TCRdb's table is partial and in-frame only. Here the sample spans fewer than 65,000 clones, 79% being singletons. The sample taken for sequencing was peripheral blood. The receptors were gathered from a man aged 65-85 years with acute or convalescent COVID-19.

Note on this clone: The junction departs from germline at one end; a sequencing error may be responsible. The V call is TRBV2, the J call TRBJ2-7, with 11 bases identical to TRBD1. The CDR3 spans 14 residues. In germline, CDR1 is SNHLY, CDR2 FYNNEI. The CDR3 loop reads CASTGTGGWYEQYF. The CDR3 coding sequence is TGTGCAAGCACCGGGACAGGGGGTTGGTACGAGCAGTACTTC. The full variable domain, in which reference TRBV2 and TRBJ2-7 provide the parts outside the CDR3, is EPEVTQTPSHQVTQMGQEVILRCVPISNHLYFYWYRQILGQKVEFLVSFYNNEISEKSEIFDDQFSVERPDGSNFTLKIRSTKLEDSAMYFCASTGTGGWYEQYFGPGTRLTVT.

The chain employs TRBV21-1 and TRBJ1-5. TRBV21-1 is listed as a pseudogene. The CDR3 spans 17 residues. The CDR3 nucleotides are TGTGCCAGCAGGCGTAGGGATCGGGGATATAGCAATCAGCCCCAGCATTTT. This translates into CASRRRDRGYSNQPQHF.

V and J are TRBV28 and TRBJ2-1; 9 bases agree with TRBD1. This CDR3 contains 15 residues. V lost 5 bases, J lost 9 bases, and 11 bases stayed unmatched. Per germline, CDR1 MDHEN and CDR2 SYDVKM. The CDR3 spells CASSTTGGAGTEQFF. Here the CDR3 DNA reads TGTGCCAGCAGTACTACAGGGGGCGCCGGGACTGAGCAGTTCTTC.

This clone is a singleton in its sample. The V call is TRBV9, the J call TRBJ2-2, with unresolved D. The CDR3 has 15 amino acids. Germline V gene lookup returns CDR1 SGDLS and CDR2 YYNGEE. V was trimmed by 0 bases and J by 2 bases, leaving 8 bases between them. This CDR3 is CASSVEQTNTGELFF. The CDR3 DNA follows: TGTGCCAGCAGCGTAGAACAGACAAACACCGGGGAGCTGTTTTTT.

This clone turned up a few times. Here the CDR3 reads CASSLLREADTQYF. The DNA of the CDR3 is TGTGCCAGCAGCCTGTTAAGGGAGGCAGATACGCAGTATTTT. This chain joins TRBV11-3 and TRBJ2-3; weak D call: TRBD2 (6 bases). With 5 bases removed from V and 4 bases from J, the gap between germline ends came to 13 bases. This CDR3 is 14 amino acids long. CDR1 SGHNT and CDR2 YENEEA come from the germline V gene.

CDR3 DNA sequence: TGTGCCACCAGGAGGGGGCCAGCTAACTATGGCTACACCTTC. It specifies CATRRGPANYGYTF. J is TRBJ1-2 and V is TRBV24-1, with TRBD1 identical over 7 bases. The CDR3 consists of 14 residues. Germline V gene lookup returns CDR1 KGHDR and CDR2 SFDVKD. V gave up 7 bases and J gave up 0 bases; unmatched junction bases: 4.

The rearrangement uses TRBV5-1 and TRBJ2-1, with TRBD1 matching 7 bases. Losses at the gene ends were 4 bases for V and 5 bases for J; bases not matched to a gene: 6. The CDR3 runs to 14 residues. The germline V gene encodes CDR1 SGHRS and CDR2 YFSETQ. Here the CDR3 DNA reads TGCGCCAGCAGCCAGGGACAGCAAGACAATGAGCAGTTCTTC. Residues: CASSQGQQDNEQFF.

The chain recombines TRBV7-2 with TRBJ1-5, with TRBD1 as a possible D gene (6 bases). Germline V gene lookup returns CDR1 SGHTA and CDR2 FQGNSA. This CDR3 has 14 amino acids. V lost 2 bases and J lost 5, with 10 bases in between. The CDR3 DNA follows: TGTGCCAGCAGCTTAAACAGGGTTGATCAGCCCCAGCATTTT. The encoded protein is CASSLNRVDQPQHF.

This clone came up a few times. This rearrangement joins TRBV19 to TRBJ2-4; D may be TRBD2 (5 bases). From germline, CDR1 is LNHDA and CDR2 SQIVND (reference sequence). This CDR3 is 17 amino acids long. V dropped 7 bases and J dropped 2 bases, with 21 bases sitting between them. The DNA for the CDR3 is TGTGCCAGTACCCCGGCGGCGAGGGCTGGGACCAAAAACATTCAGTACTTC. It is translated as CASTPAARAGTKNIQYF.

The V and J genes are TRBV9 and TRBJ2-5, with 7 bases matching TRBD2. This CDR3 spans 15 amino acids. The junction had 7 bases not matched to a gene; V was cut back by 0 bases and J by 5 bases. Per the germline V gene, CDR1 is SGDLS and CDR2 is YYNGEE. The CDR3 reads CASSVGGGFGETQYF. CDR3 sequence (DNA): TGTGCCAGCAGCGTAGGGGGAGGGTTCGGCGAGACCCAGTACTTC.

Only a few counts were recorded for this clone. The chain has TRBV7-9 and TRBJ2-7; 9 nucleotides line up with TRBD1. CDR3 length equals 15 residues. Germline assignment: CDR1 SEHNR and CDR2 FQNEAQ (reference sequence). With V trimmed by 5 bases and J by 3 bases, 8 bases remained unmatched. CDR3 sequence reads: CASSRPQGARYEQYF. In nucleotides, the CDR3 is TGTGCCAGCAGCCGTCCACAGGGGGCGCGCTACGAGCAGTACTTC.

Written as DNA, the CDR3 is TGTGCCAGCAGCCTAACCGGACTGCTGCGTTCCGAGCAGTACTTC. Encoded protein: CASSLTGLLRSEQYF. The chain joins TRBV7-2 to TRBJ2-7; perhaps TRBD2 as D (5 bases). CDR1 SGHTA and CDR2 FQGNSA come from the germline V gene. V shed 5 bases and J shed 6 bases, with 20 bases lying between them. This CDR3 is built from 15 residues.

The chain carries TRBV30 and TRBJ1-2, with D possibly TRBD1 on 6 matching bases. Germline-derived CDR1 and CDR2 are GTSNPN and SVGIG (reference sequence). The CDR3 contains 17 residues. V lost 1 base to trimming and J lost 1 base, with 19 bases between them. DNA of the CDR3: TGTGCCTGGAGTGGGCAGGGGAATGCCGATTTTAACTATGGCTACACCTTC. The encoded protein is CAWSGQGNADFNYGYTF.

The chain recombines TRBV19 with TRBJ2-2, with a possible D match to TRBD1 (5 bases). The CDR3 has 14 amino acids. V was cut by 4 bases and J by 6 bases, with 12 bases left in between. Germline CDR1 reads LNHDA; CDR2 reads SQIVND (reference sequence). CDR3 bases: TGTGCCAGTAGTACCCAACAGGTATCCGGGGAGCTGTTTTTT. Amino acid sequence: CASSTQQVSGELFF.

The genes are TRBV11-2 and TRBJ2-3; 8 positions match TRBD1. The CDR3 covers 14 residues. The germline gives CDR1 SGHAT, CDR2 FQNNGV. With 5 bases clipped from V and 4 bases from J, the junction kept 5 bases outside the gene matches. The CDR3: CASSIRQGSDTQYF. Here the CDR3 DNA reads TGTGCCAGCAGCATCCGACAGGGGTCAGATACGCAGTATTTT.

The V gene is TRBV19, the J gene TRBJ1-2; tentative D call: TRBD1 (6 bases). Germline loops: CDR1 LNHDA, CDR2 SQIVND (reference sequence). This CDR3 has 14 residues. Trimming removed 4 bases from V and 2 bases from J, with 11 bases in between. CDR3 in DNA: TGTGCCAGTAGTACCCGAAGGGGGAACTATGGCTACACCTTC. It codes for CASSTRRGNYGYTF.

The sample holds a few counts of this clone. The chain couples TRBV30 to TRBJ2-7; D is possibly TRBD2 (5 bases). The CDR3 consists of 12 residues. The V end lost 2 bases, the J end lost 4 bases, and 9 bases lay between the germline ends. Germline V gene lookup returns CDR1 GTSNPN and CDR2 SVGIG (reference sequence). The CDR3 DNA reads TGTGCCTGGAGTCGTTCGGGGTACGAGCAGTACTTC. Encoded protein: CAWSRSGYEQYF.

The rearrangement uses TRBV11-3 and TRBJ2-1; no clear D. The CDR3 runs 12 residues. Trimming removed 5 bases at V and 4 bases at J, with 6 bases between. The germline V gene has CDR1 SGHNT and CDR2 YENEEA. This chain's CDR3 is CASSLTYNEQFF. The CDR3 nucleotides are TGTGCCAGCAGCCTCACTTACAATGAGCAGTTCTTC.

The rearrangement joins TRBV3-1 (or the pseudogene TRBV3-2) to TRBJ2-5; 14 positions match TRBD2. Losses at the gene ends were 3 bases for V and 5 bases for J; bases not matched to a gene: 5. CDR1 is LGHDT and CDR2 is YNNKEL in the germline V gene (reference sequence). CDR3 length: 16 amino acids. Written as DNA, the CDR3 is TGTGCCAGCAGCCACGGACTAGCGGGGGGACGGGAGACCCAGTACTTC. Residues: CASSHGLAGGRETQYF.

The V and J genes are TRBV28 and TRBJ1-2; weak D call: TRBD1 (5 bases). Germline assignment: CDR1 MDHEN and CDR2 SYDVKM. There are 16 residues in the CDR3. The V end lost 8 bases, the J end lost 4 bases, and 23 bases lay between the germline ends. This CDR3 reads CASGASSGQVSYGYTF. DNA of the CDR3: TGTGCCAGCGGGGCTTCCAGTGGGCAGGTGTCCTATGGCTACACCTTC.

Regarding this clone: Within the sample, other DNA sequences also encode this same CDR3. The chain is built from TRBV5-4 and TRBJ2-7; the D gene is possibly TRBD1 (6 bases). The CDR3 runs 14 residues. With 2 bases removed from V and 0 bases from J, the gap between germline ends came to 9 bases. Germline V gene sequence: CDR1 SGHNT, CDR2 YYREEE (reference sequence). The CDR3 region is CASSLGGSSYEQYF. CDR3 bases: TGTGCCAGCAGCTTAGGGGGTAGCTCCTACGAGCAGTACTTC.